Presented here are 20 T cell receptor beta chains from one specimen sequenced in a study of immune cell composition in non-small cell lung cancer. Only in-frame clones appear in the TCRdb table, and some are missing; sequencing was by immunoSEQ multiplex PCR. The table has around 3,100 clones, roughly 82% seen once. Specimen: lung tumor tissue. The source of these receptors is a human donor with non-small cell lung cancer.

V usage is TRBV9 and J usage is TRBJ1-2; 8 positions match TRBD1. The CDR3 is made up of 15 amino acids. V shed 2 bases and J 4 bases; nucleotides not matched to a gene: 7. CDR1 is SGDLS and CDR2 is YYNGEE in the germline V gene. The CDR3 coding sequence is TGTGCCAGCAGCGTGAGAGACAGGGGAGCCTATGGCTACACCTTC. This translates into CASSVRDRGAYGYTF. The whole variable domain, filled in from reference TRBV9 and TRBJ1-2, reads DSGVTQTPKHLITATGQRVTLRCSPRSGDLSVYWYQQSLDQGLQFLIQYYNGEERAKGNILERFSAQQFPDLHSELNLSSLELGDSALYFCASSVRDRGAYGYTFGSGTRLTVV.

This clone has just one count. This rearrangement joins TRBV29-1 to TRBJ2-1, with D perhaps matching TRBD2 (6 bases). V was cut by 6 bases and J by 4 bases, with 16 bases left in between. The germline CDR1 and CDR2 sequences are SQVTM and ANQGSEA. This CDR3 has 14 residues. CDR3 loop: CSVARDFGYNEQFF. The DNA for the CDR3 is TGCAGCGTCGCCCGGGACTTTGGTTACAATGAGCAGTTCTTC.

This chain joins TRBV5-1 and TRBJ1-2, with TRBD1 matching 9 bases. CDR1 is SGHRS, CDR2 YFSETQ, per germline. Germline trimming cut 4 bases from V and 2 bases from J; bases unmatched to any gene: 12. This CDR3 contains 17 residues. CDR3 sequence (DNA): TGCGCCAGCAGCGAAGGGACAGGGCCATCTCCCAACTATGGCTACACCTTC. It yields the protein CASSEGTGPSPNYGYTF.

The chain carries TRBV29-1 and TRBJ1-2, with D perhaps matching TRBD1 (6 bases). CDR1 and CDR2 from the germline V gene are SQVTM and ANQGSEA. The ends were cut back, 6 bases at V and 3 bases at J, with 23 bases in the middle. CDR3 size: 16 residues. The CDR3 sequence is CSVLVQGSYADYGYTF. The CDR3 region has the DNA TGCAGCGTGCTGGTACAGGGTTCGTACGCGGACTATGGCTACACCTTC.

The chain couples TRBV19 to TRBJ2-2; weak D call: TRBD1 (5 bases). The CDR3 sequence is 14 residues long. Germline values: CDR1 LNHDA, CDR2 SQIVND (reference sequence). V was shortened by 5 bases and J by 3 bases, with 10 bases between the two germline ends. Written as DNA, the CDR3 is TGTGCCAGTAGTGTTTTGACAGACACCGGGGAGCTGTTTTTT. As protein: CASSVLTDTGELFF.

The J gene is TRBJ1-1, the V gene TRBV7-8, with a weak D call TRBD1 (5 bases). The germline V and J ends were trimmed by 7 bases and 4 bases, with 13 bases remaining between them. Germline V gives CDR1 SGHVS, CDR2 FQNEAQ. The CDR3 is 13 amino acids. The CDR3 reads CASIQIGATEAFF. In DNA, the CDR3 is TGTGCCAGCATCCAAATTGGGGCCACTGAAGCTTTCTTT.

The rearrangement links TRBV11-3 to TRBJ2-2; 11 bases line up with TRBD1. The length of the CDR3 is 17 residues. The V gene's germline CDR1 is SGHNT and CDR2 YENEEA. After removal of 1 base from V and 7 bases from J, the junction contained 8 bases not matched to a gene. The CDR3 is CASSLGPDRGRNGELFF. The CDR3 DNA sequence: TGTGCCAGCAGCTTAGGTCCGGACAGGGGGCGAAACGGGGAGCTGTTTTTT.

This chain uses TRBV27 with TRBJ1-1, with D possibly being TRBD1 (6 bases). The CDR3 runs 16 residues. Trimming left V 7 bases short and J 1 base short, with 19 bases between. The germline CDR1 and CDR2 sequences are MNHEY and SMNVEV (reference sequence). The chain's CDR3 is CASIIPGGRGNTEAFF. The CDR3 DNA is TGTGCCAGCATAATACCGGGGGGGCGGGGGAACACTGAAGCTTTCTTT.

The chain links TRBV11-2 to TRBJ1-2; 10 nucleotides agree with TRBD1. This CDR3 is built from 15 residues. Germline CDR1 and CDR2: SGHAT and FQNNGV. The junction had 6 bases not matched to a gene; V was cut back by 5 bases and J by 3 bases. CDR3 nucleotide sequence: TGTGCCAGCAGCCCCCGACAGGGGGCAGACTATGGCTACACCTTC. Its protein is CASSPRQGADYGYTF.

This chain joins TRBV19 and TRBJ2-1; 13 nucleotides match TRBD2. Unmatched junction bases numbered 17, after V lost 5 bases and J lost 10 bases. The CDR3 is made up of 18 amino acids. Germline assignment: CDR1 LNHDA and CDR2 SQIVND (reference sequence). The CDR3 coding sequence is TGTGCCAGTAGTGCGAAGGGGACTAGCGGGGTCTATTACGACGAGCAGTTCTTC. It codes for CASSAKGTSGVYYDEQFF.

A single count supports this clone. The gene calls are TRBV19 and TRBJ2-7; D not resolved. Germline V gives CDR1 LNHDA, CDR2 SQIVND (reference sequence). Trimming stripped 5 bases from V and 2 bases from J, with 13 bases between. This CDR3 spans 14 amino acids. This CDR3 is CASSGSLPTYEQYF. The CDR3 nucleotides read TGTGCCAGTAGTGGCAGTCTTCCGACCTACGAGCAGTACTTC. Combining the CDR3 with reference TRBV19 and TRBJ2-7 gives the whole variable domain DGGITQSPKYLFRKEGQNVTLSCEQNLNHDAMYWYRQDPGQGLRLIYYSQIVNDFQKGDIAEGYSVSREKKESFPLTVTSAQKNPTAFYLCASSGSLPTYEQYFGPGTRLTVT.

About this clone itself: One junction end disagrees with the germline gene, perhaps due to a read error. This chain joins TRBV19 and TRBJ1-2, with D unclear. This CDR3 contains 13 residues. Looked up from germline, CDR1 is LNHDA and CDR2 is SQIVND (reference sequence). The CDR3 protein is CASRIGVNYGYTF. The CDR3 DNA sequence: TGTGCCAGTAGGATAGGAGTTAACTATGGCTACACCTTC.

The chain uses TRBV5-1 and TRBJ2-5; 15 bases agree with TRBD2. CDR3 length: 17 residues. V lost 0 bases, J lost 5 bases, and 5 bases stayed unmatched. From germline, CDR1 is SGHRS and CDR2 YFSETQ. The CDR3 nucleotides read TGCGCCAGCAGCTTGGGGACTAGCGGGAGGGCCGACGAGACCCAGTACTTC. Translated: CASSLGTSGRADETQYF.

The count of this clone is one. In DNA, the CDR3 is TGTGCCAGCAGCCCCCCCCGTGCGGGAGCCAGTAGTGATACGCAGTATTTT. Protein: CASSPPRAGASSDTQYF. This chain uses TRBV7-9 with TRBJ2-3; 7 bases match TRBD2. From germline, CDR1 is SEHNR and CDR2 FQNEAQ (reference sequence). The CDR3 sequence is 17 residues long. V lost 5 bases, J lost 6 bases, and 17 bases stayed unmatched.

This clone was seen a handful of times. The chain has TRBV11-2 and TRBJ2-7, with 8 bases aligning to TRBD1. Germline assignment: CDR1 SGHAT and CDR2 FQNNGV. There are 14 residues in the CDR3. After removal of 2 bases from V and 6 bases from J, the junction contained 6 bases not matched to a gene. DNA of the CDR3: TGTGCCAGCAGCTTAATCCCAGGGGGCGGCGAGCAGTACTTC. This sequence encodes CASSLIPGGGEQYF.

The rearrangement links TRBV27 to TRBJ2-1; 9 nucleotides align to TRBD1. Trimming removed 4 bases from V and 5 bases from J; junction bases left unmatched: 0. CDR1 is MNHEY, CDR2 SMNVEV, per germline (reference sequence). This CDR3 is 13 amino acids long. CDR3 coding DNA: TGTGCCAGCAGTTGGACAGGGGACAATGAGCAGTTCTTC. Protein: CASSWTGDNEQFF.

J is TRBJ2-4 and V is TRBV19, with 8 nucleotides matching TRBD1. This CDR3 region has 13 residues. Trimming took 7 bases from V and 8 from J; bases not matched to a gene: 7. Germline assignment: CDR1 LNHDA and CDR2 SQIVND (reference sequence). In DNA form, the CDR3 reads TGTGCCAGTATGGGGCAGGGGGCTGACATTCAGTACTTC. As protein: CASMGQGADIQYF. The full variable domain, in which reference TRBV19 and TRBJ2-4 provide the parts outside the CDR3, is DGGITQSPKYLFRKEGQNVTLSCEQNLNHDAMYWYRQDPGQGLRLIYYSQIVNDFQKGDIAEGYSVSREKKESFPLTVTSAQKNPTAFYLCASMGQGADIQYFGAGTRLSVL.

The CDR3 protein is CSVLLGNTIYF. The CDR3 DNA follows: TGCAGCGTTCTCCTGGGAAACACCATATATTTT. The chain carries TRBV29-1 and TRBJ1-3; D is undetermined. This CDR3 has 11 residues. V dropped 5 bases and J dropped 4 bases, with 6 bases sitting between them. Germline V gene sequence: CDR1 SQVTM, CDR2 ANQGSEA.

The rearrangement uses TRBV6-1 and TRBJ2-7, with 10 nucleotides matching TRBD1. The CDR3 is made up of 15 amino acids. The germline gives CDR1 MNHNS, CDR2 SASEGT. The V gene end was trimmed by 2 bases and the J gene end by 5 bases; junction bases not matched to a gene: 6. This CDR3 reads CASSEKGQGPHEQYF. In DNA, the CDR3 is TGTGCCAGCAGTGAAAAGGGACAGGGGCCCCACGAGCAGTACTTC.

The rearrangement joins TRBV13 to TRBJ2-7, with D unresolved. CDR1 is PRHDT, CDR2 FYEKMQ, per germline (reference sequence). The CDR3 contains 13 residues. Trimming removed 2 bases at V and 2 bases at J, with 7 bases between. The CDR3 DNA reads as TGTGCCAGCAGCTTAACGCGAGCCTACGAGCAGTACTTC. Protein: CASSLTRAYEQYF.